These 10 T cell receptor beta chains were sequenced from one sample in a study of blood T cell repertoires in COVID-19. TCRdb keeps only in-frame clones here, not all; method: immunoSEQ multiplex PCR. This table has 150,000 to 200,000 clones, 70% to 90% appearing once. Specimen: PBMCs or T cells enriched from blood (not recorded which). These receptors all stem from a woman in her late teens or twenties who had recovered from COVID-19.

In the case of this clone: The junction shows a germline mismatch at one end, possibly a read error. The CDR3 sequence is CSGEQGEAGTEAFF. The CDR3 coding sequence is TGCAGCGGTGAACAGGGGGAGGCGGGCACTGAAGCTTTCTTT. V usage is TRBV29-1 and J usage is TRBJ1-1, with TRBD1 identical over 8 bases. The CDR3 covers 14 residues. Germline-derived CDR1 and CDR2 are SQVTM and ANQGSEA.

The chain is built from TRBV19 and TRBJ1-2, with D possibly being TRBD1 (5 bases). Germline CDR1 is LNHDA and CDR2 is SQIVND (reference sequence). Trimming stripped 1 base from V and 5 bases from J, with 17 bases between. The CDR3 is 16 residues long. CDR3 residues: CASSIGGPAETYGYTF. The CDR3 region has the DNA TGTGCCAGTAGTATAGGGGGCCCGGCAGAAACTTATGGCTACACCTTC.

The chain couples TRBV7-9 to TRBJ2-5, with TRBD1 matching over 9 bases. The ends lost 5 bases at V and 4 bases at J; junction bases unmatched: 8. The CDR3 is 15 amino acids. The germline gives CDR1 SEHNR, CDR2 FQNEAQ (reference sequence). CDR3 protein: CASSPPGQGVETQYF. The CDR3 DNA follows: TGTGCCAGCAGCCCCCCGGGACAGGGTGTAGAGACCCAGTACTTC.

The V call is TRBV30, the J call TRBJ2-7; 14 bases match TRBD2. This CDR3 is built from 15 residues. V trimming: 3 bases; J trimming: 4 bases; junction bases outside the gene matches: 5. Per germline, CDR1 GTSNPN and CDR2 SVGIG (reference sequence). The CDR3 is CAWRGGLAGEYEQYF. Written as DNA, the CDR3 is TGTGCCTGGAGGGGGGGACTAGCGGGAGAGTACGAGCAGTACTTC.

This clone was seen a few times. In nucleotides, the CDR3 is TGTGCCACCAGCAGAGATCGCACAGGGTCTGGCAATCAGCCCCAGCATTTT. This translates into CATSRDRTGSGNQPQHF. This chain links TRBV15 with TRBJ1-5; D perhaps matches TRBD1 (6 bases). This CDR3 contains 17 residues. V shed 0 bases and J shed 2 bases, with 14 bases lying between them. Germline V gene lookup returns CDR1 LNHNV and CDR2 YYDKDF (reference sequence). Based on the CDR3 plus reference TRBV15 and TRBJ1-5, the full variable domain is DAMVIQNPRYQVTQFGKPVTLSCSQTLNHNVMYWYQQKSSQAPKLLFHYYDKDFNNEADTPDNFQSRRPNTSFCFLDIRSPGLGDTAMYLCATSRDRTGSGNQPQHFGDGTRLSIL.

The J gene is TRBJ1-5, the V gene TRBV27; the match to TRBD1 covers 11 bases. The CDR3 loop spans 17 amino acids. Germline V gene sequence: CDR1 MNHEY, CDR2 SMNVEV (reference sequence). V gave up 6 bases and J gave up 9 bases; unmatched junction bases: 16. The CDR3 loop is CASSLANGQGASRPQHF. CDR3 DNA sequence: TGTGCCAGCAGCCTAGCCAACGGACAGGGGGCTAGCAGGCCCCAGCATTTT.

The table lists this clone with many counts. V gene TRBV19 combines with J gene TRBJ1-5; TRBD1 matches 9 bases. This CDR3 has 15 residues. The germline V gene encodes CDR1 LNHDA and CDR2 SQIVND (reference sequence). With V trimmed by 7 bases and J by 6 bases, 10 bases remained unmatched. The CDR3 loop reads CASTTPGQGTQPQHF. CDR3 bases: TGTGCCAGTACCACTCCGGGACAGGGTACTCAGCCCCAGCATTTT.

V and J are TRBV29-1 and TRBJ2-1; TRBD2 is a possible D gene (6 bases). Germline CDR1 reads SQVTM; CDR2 reads ANQGSEA. Trimming stripped 7 bases from V and 3 bases from J, with 10 bases between. The CDR3 extends over 12 amino acids. The CDR3 loop is CSARTIYNEQFF. The CDR3 DNA reads TGCAGCGCTCGGACTATCTACAATGAGCAGTTCTTC.

The chain is built from TRBV6-5 and TRBJ2-7; TRBD1 is a possible D gene (6 bases). This CDR3 region has 16 residues. V was pared by 2 bases and J by 0 bases, with 14 bases between. Germline CDR1 reads MNHEY; CDR2 reads SVGAGI. CDR3 amino acids: CASSYPRDKDSYEQYF. CDR3 DNA: TGTGCCAGCAGTTACCCTCGGGACAAAGACTCCTACGAGCAGTACTTC.

This clone appeared once. The chain links TRBV18 to TRBJ1-5, with 7 nucleotides matching TRBD1. With V trimmed by 4 bases and J by 6 bases, 12 bases remained unmatched. CDR1 and CDR2 (germline): KGHSH, LQKENI. The CDR3 consists of 16 residues. The chain's CDR3 is CASSLGQGDSGQPQHF. In DNA form, the CDR3 reads TGTGCCAGCTCACTTGGCCAGGGGGATTCCGGTCAGCCCCAGCATTTT.